This TCR beta chain was identified during a study of OX40 agonist ivuxolimab in advanced cancers. About the research overall: Each patient was given ivuxolimab into a vein every 2 weeks, at 0.01 to 10 mg/kg. Those treated in dose escalation had hepatocellular carcinoma, melanoma, renal cell cancer or head and neck cancer.

Trimming took off 1 base at V and 2 bases at J, with 12 bases between the two ends. The length of the CDR3 is 15 residues. Germline V lookup: CDR1 SNHLY, CDR2 FYNNEI. The study, taken as a whole, reports: Among the least clonally expanded were partial responders at 0.1-3.0 mg/kg.

Profiled with immunoSEQ multiplex PCR; TCRdb holds only in-frame clones, not every one. The sample yields 43,000 or so clones, roughly three quarters seen once. About this clone: Its antigen is currently unknown.

The sequencing used CD4+ or CD8+ T cells sorted from blood, collected in a trial of the OX40 agonist ivuxolimab. The V gene is TRBV2, the J gene TRBJ2-7, with D possibly being TRBD1 (5 bases). The sequence was obtained from an adult with an advanced solid tumor such as melanoma, head and neck, liver or kidney cancer. CDR3 bases: TGTGCCAGCAGTGAAGTAGGAGACAGAACCTACGAGCAGTACTTC. Its protein is CASSEVGDRTYEQYF.